This TCR beta chain was sequenced during a study of STAT5B mutations in CD4+ large granular lymphocyte leukemia. Study-wide findings and caveats: CD4-sorted patient repertoires seemed more clonal than healthy CD4+ repertoires.

Regarding this clone: Its antigen remains unknown.

The survey-level immunoSEQ assay was used. Method: immunoSEQ multiplex PCR; TCRdb's copy keeps in-frame clones and lacks some. The table includes about 45,000 clones, 80% to 90% detected once. Healthy controls were blood donor buffy coats. The sequence came from a human donor in good health. Specimen: CD4+ T cells from blood buffy coats.

This chain's CDR3 is CASSSSRRQGINNYGYTF. CDR3 in DNA: TGTGCCAGCAGTTCGTCCCGTAGACAGGGGATCAATAACTATGGCTACACCTTC. V is TRBV28 and J is TRBJ1-2; 8 nucleotides align to TRBD1. This CDR3 is built from 18 residues. Germline V gene data show CDR1 as MDHEN and CDR2 as SYDVKM. Trimming cost V 4 bases and J 1 base; bases outside gene matches: 14.